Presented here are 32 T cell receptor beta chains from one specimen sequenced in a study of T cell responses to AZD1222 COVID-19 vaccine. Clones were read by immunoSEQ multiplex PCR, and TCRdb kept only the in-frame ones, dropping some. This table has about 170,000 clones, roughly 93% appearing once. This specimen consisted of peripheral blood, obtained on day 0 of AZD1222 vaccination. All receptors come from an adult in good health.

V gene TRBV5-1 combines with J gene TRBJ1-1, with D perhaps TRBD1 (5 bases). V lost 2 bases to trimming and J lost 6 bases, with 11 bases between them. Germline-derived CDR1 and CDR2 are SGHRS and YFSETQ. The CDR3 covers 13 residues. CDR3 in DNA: TGCGCCAGCAGCTTAGAGGGGAGGGCTGAAGCTTTCTTT. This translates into CASSLEGRAEAFF.

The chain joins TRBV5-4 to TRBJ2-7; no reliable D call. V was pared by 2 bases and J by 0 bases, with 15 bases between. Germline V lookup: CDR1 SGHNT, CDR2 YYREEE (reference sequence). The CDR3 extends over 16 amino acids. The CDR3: CASSLDWQSSSYEQYF. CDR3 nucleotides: TGTGCCAGCAGCTTAGATTGGCAAAGCAGCTCCTACGAGCAGTACTTC.

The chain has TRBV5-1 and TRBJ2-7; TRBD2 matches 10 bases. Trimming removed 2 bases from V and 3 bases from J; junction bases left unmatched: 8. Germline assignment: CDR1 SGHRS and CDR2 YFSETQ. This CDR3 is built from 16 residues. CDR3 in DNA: TGCGCCAGCAGCTTCAACCCTACTAGCGGGAACTACGAGCAGTACTTC. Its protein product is CASSFNPTSGNYEQYF.

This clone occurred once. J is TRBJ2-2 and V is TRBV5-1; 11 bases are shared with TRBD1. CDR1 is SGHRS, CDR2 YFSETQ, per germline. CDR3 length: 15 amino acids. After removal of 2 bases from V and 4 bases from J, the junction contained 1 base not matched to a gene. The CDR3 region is CASSLGTGGTGELFF. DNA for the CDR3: TGCGCCAGCAGCTTAGGGACAGGGGGCACCGGGGAGCTGTTTTTT.

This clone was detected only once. CDR3 sequence (DNA): TGTGCCAGCTCAACAGGAGGGGGCAATCAGCCCCAGCATTTT. Translation gives CASSTGGGNQPQHF. The rearrangement links TRBV18 to TRBJ1-5; D perhaps matches TRBD1 (5 bases). Trimming took off 5 bases at V and 2 bases at J, with 10 bases between the two ends. Per germline, CDR1 KGHSH and CDR2 LQKENI. This CDR3 is 14 amino acids long. Full variable domain (outside the CDR3, taken from reference TRBV18 and TRBJ1-5): NAGVMQNPRHLVRRRGQEARLRCSPMKGHSHVYWYRQLPEEGLKFMVYLQKENIIDESGMPKERFSAEFPKEGPSILRIQQVVRGDSAAYFCASSTGGGNQPQHFGDGTRLSIL.

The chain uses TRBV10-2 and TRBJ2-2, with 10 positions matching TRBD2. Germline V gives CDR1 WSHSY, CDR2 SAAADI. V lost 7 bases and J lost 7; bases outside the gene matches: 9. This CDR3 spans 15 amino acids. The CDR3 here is CASMPSGSLGGELFF. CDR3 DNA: TGCGCCAGCATGCCTAGCGGGAGTTTGGGCGGGGAGCTGTTTTTT.

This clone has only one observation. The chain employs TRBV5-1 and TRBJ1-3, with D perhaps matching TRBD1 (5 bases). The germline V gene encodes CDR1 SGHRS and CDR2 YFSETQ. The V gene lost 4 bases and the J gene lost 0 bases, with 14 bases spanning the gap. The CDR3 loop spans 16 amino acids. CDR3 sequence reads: CASSTGTVRSGNTIYF. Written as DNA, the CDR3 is TGCGCCAGCAGCACCGGGACGGTCCGCTCTGGAAACACCATATATTTT. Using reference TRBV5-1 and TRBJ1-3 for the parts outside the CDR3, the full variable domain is KAGVTQTPRYLIKTRGQQVTLSCSPISGHRSVSWYQQTPGQGLQFLFEYFSETQRNKGNFPGRFSGRQFSNSRSEMNVSTLELGDSALYLCASSTGTVRSGNTIYFGEGSWLTVV.

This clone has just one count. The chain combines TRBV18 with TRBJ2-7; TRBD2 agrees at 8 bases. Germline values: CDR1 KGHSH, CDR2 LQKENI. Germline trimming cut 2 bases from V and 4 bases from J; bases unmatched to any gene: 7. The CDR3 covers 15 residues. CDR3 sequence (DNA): TGTGCCAGCTCACCATCAGGGACTAGAATGTACGAGCAGTACTTC. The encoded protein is CASSPSGTRMYEQYF.

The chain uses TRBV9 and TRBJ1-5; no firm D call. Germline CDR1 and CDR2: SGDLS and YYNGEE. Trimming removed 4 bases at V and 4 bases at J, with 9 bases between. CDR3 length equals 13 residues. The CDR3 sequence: CASSRLINQPQHF. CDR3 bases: TGTGCCAGCAGCAGGTTGATTAATCAGCCCCAGCATTTT.

The CDR3 nucleotides are TGCGCCAGCAGCGACGGGTGGGGCGCGGGGACCCAGTACTTC. The encoded protein is CASSDGWGAGTQYF. The genes are TRBV5-1 and TRBJ2-5; either TRBD1 or TRBD2 may supply D (5 bases each). The length of the CDR3 is 14 residues. Trimming removed 4 bases from V and 7 bases from J, with 17 bases in between. CDR1 is SGHRS, CDR2 YFSETQ, per germline.

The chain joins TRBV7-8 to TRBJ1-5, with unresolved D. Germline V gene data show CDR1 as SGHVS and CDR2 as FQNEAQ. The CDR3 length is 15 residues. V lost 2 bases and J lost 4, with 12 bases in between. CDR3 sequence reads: CASSLSPAGNQPQHF. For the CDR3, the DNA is TGTGCCAGCAGCTTATCCCCCGCGGGGAATCAGCCCCAGCATTTT.

In nucleotides, the CDR3 is TGTGCCACCAGCAGAGAAAGACACCGCTCTGGAAACACCATATATTTT. This gives the protein CATSRERHRSGNTIYF. J is TRBJ1-3 and V is TRBV15; D is undetermined. The V and J ends lost 0 bases and 0 bases respectively, with 9 bases between them. The germline gives CDR1 LNHNV, CDR2 YYDKDF (reference sequence). CDR3 length equals 16 residues.

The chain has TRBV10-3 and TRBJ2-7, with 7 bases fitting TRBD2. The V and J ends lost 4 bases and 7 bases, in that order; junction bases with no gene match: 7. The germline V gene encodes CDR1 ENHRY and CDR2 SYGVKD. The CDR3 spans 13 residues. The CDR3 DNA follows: TGTGCCATCAGTGGGGTTAGCGGGTTAGAGCAGTACTTC. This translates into CAISGVSGLEQYF.

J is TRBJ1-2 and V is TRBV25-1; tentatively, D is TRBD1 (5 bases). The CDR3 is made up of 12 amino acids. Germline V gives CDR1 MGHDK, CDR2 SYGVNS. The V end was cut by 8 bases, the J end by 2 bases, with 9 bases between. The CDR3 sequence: CASQGDNYGYTF. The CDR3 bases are TGTGCCAGCCAGGGAGACAACTATGGCTACACCTTC.

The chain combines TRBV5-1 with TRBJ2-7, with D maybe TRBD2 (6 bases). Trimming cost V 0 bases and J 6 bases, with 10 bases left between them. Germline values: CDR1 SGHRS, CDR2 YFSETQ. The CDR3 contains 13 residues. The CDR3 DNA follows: TGCGCCAGCAGCTTGGATTACGGGGGCGAGCAGTACTTC. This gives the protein CASSLDYGGEQYF.

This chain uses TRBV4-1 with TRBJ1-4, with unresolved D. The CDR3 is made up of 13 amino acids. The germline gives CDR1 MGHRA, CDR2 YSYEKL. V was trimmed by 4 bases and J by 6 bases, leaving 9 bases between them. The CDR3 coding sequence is TGCGCCAGCAGCCGATCAAGATATGAAAAACTGTTTTTT. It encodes CASSRSRYEKLFF.

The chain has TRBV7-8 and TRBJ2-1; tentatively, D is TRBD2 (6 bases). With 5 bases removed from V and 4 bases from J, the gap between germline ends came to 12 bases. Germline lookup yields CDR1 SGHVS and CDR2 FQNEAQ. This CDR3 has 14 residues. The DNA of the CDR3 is TGTGCCAGCAGCCCCTCGGGAGTTTACAATGAGCAGTTCTTC. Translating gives CASSPSGVYNEQFF.

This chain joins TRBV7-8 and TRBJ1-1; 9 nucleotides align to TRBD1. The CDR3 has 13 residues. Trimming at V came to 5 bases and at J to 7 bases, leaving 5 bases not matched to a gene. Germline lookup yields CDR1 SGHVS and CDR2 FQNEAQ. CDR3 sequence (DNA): TGTGCCAGCAGCGAACAGGGGGCGAATGAAGCTTTCTTT. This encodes CASSEQGANEAFF.

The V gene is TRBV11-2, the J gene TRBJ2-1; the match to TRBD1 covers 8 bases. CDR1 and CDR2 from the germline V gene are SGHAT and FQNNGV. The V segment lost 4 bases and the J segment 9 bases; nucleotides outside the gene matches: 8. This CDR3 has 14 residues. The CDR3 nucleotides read TGTGCCAGCAGCTCCAGGGGGCGCGCCGGTGAGCAGTTCTTC. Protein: CASSSRGRAGEQFF.

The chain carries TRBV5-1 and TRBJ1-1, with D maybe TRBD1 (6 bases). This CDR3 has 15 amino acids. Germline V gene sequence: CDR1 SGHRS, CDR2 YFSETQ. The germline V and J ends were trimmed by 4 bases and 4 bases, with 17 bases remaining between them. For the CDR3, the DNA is TGCGCCAGCAGCCTCGGACAGCCCTGGGGCACTGAAGCTTTCTTT. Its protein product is CASSLGQPWGTEAFF. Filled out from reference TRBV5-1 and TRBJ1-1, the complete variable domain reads KAGVTQTPRYLIKTRGQQVTLSCSPISGHRSVSWYQQTPGQGLQFLFEYFSETQRNKGNFPGRFSGRQFSNSRSEMNVSTLELGDSALYLCASSLGQPWGTEAFFGQGTRLTVV.

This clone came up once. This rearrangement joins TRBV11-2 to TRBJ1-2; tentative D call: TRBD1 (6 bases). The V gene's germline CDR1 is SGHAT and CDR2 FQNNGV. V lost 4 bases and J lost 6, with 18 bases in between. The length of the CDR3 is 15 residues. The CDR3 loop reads CASSSGTWAEDGYTF. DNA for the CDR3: TGTGCCAGCAGCTCCGGGACATGGGCCGAGGATGGCTACACCTTC.

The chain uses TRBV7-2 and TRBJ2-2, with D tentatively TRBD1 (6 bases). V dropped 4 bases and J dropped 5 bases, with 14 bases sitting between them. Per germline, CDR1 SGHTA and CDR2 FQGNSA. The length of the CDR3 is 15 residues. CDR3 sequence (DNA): TGTGCCAGCAGCTCCCAGGGGATAAAAACCGGGGAGCTGTTTTTT. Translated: CASSSQGIKTGELFF.

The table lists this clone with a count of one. The CDR3 DNA sequence: TGTGCCAGCAGCGAACCCGGGACAGGGGACTATGGCTACACCTTC. Translated, it gives CASSEPGTGDYGYTF. The chain joins TRBV2 to TRBJ1-2; TRBD1 matches at 10 bases. CDR3 length: 15 residues. The junction had 7 bases not matched to a gene; V was cut back by 6 bases and J by 3 bases. Germline V lookup: CDR1 SNHLY, CDR2 FYNNEI. Full variable domain (missing parts from reference TRBV2 and TRBJ1-2): EPEVTQTPSHQVTQMGQEVILRCVPISNHLYFYWYRQILGQKVEFLVSFYNNEISEKSEIFDDQFSVERPDGSNFTLKIRSTKLEDSAMYFCASSEPGTGDYGYTFGSGTRLTVV.

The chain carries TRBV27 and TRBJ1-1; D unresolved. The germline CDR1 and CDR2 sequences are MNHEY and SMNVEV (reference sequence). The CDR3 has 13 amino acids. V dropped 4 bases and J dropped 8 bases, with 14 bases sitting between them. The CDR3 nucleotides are TGTGCCAGCAGTTACGGACGGAGTTGGGAAGCTTTCTTT. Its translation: CASSYGRSWEAFF.

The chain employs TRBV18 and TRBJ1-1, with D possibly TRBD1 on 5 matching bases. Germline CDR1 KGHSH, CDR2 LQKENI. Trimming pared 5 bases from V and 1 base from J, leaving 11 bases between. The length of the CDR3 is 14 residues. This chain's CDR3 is CASSEVTENTEAFF. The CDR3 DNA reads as TGTGCCAGCTCAGAAGTGACAGAGAACACTGAAGCTTTCTTT. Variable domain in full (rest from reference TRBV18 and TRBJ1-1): NAGVMQNPRHLVRRRGQEARLRCSPMKGHSHVYWYRQLPEEGLKFMVYLQKENIIDESGMPKERFSAEFPKEGPSILRIQQVVRGDSAAYFCASSEVTENTEAFFGQGTRLTVV.

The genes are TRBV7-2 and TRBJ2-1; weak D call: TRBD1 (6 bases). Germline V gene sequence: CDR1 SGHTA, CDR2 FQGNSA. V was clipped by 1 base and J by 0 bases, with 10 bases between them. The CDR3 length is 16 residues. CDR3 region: CASSLDTGSSYNEQFF. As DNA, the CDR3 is TGTGCCAGCAGCTTAGACACAGGGAGCTCCTACAATGAGCAGTTCTTC.

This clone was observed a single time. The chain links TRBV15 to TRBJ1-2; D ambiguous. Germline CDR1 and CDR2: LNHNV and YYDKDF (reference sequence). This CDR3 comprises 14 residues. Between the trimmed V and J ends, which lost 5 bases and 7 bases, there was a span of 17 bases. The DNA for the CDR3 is TGTGCCACCAGCCGGACTGCGGTCCTCGGTGGCTACACCTTC. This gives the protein CATSRTAVLGGYTF.

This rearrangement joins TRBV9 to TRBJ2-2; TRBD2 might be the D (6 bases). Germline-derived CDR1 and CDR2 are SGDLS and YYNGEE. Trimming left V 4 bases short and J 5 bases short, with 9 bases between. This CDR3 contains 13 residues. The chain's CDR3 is CASSSGSTGELFF. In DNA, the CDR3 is TGTGCCAGCAGCTCCGGGAGTACCGGGGAGCTGTTTTTT.

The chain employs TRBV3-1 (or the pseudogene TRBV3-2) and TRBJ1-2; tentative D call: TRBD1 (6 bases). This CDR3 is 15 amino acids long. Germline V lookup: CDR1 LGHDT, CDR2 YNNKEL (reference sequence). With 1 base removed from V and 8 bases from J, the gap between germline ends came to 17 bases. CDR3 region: CASSQAPGGHNGYTF. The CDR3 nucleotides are TGTGCCAGCAGCCAAGCCCCTGGGGGACATAACGGCTACACCTTC.

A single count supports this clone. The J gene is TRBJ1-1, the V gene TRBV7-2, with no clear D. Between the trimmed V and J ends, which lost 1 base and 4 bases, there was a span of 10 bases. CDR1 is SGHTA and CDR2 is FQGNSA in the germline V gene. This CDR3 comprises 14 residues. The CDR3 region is CASSLVLGITEAFF. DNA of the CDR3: TGTGCCAGCAGCTTAGTGTTAGGAATCACTGAAGCTTTCTTT. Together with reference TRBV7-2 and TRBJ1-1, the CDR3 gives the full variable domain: GAGVSQSPSNKVTEKGKDVELRCDPISGHTALYWYRQSLGQGLEFLIYFQGNSAPDKSGLPSDRFSAERTGGSVSTLTIQRTQQEDSAVYLCASSLVLGITEAFFGQGTRLTVV.

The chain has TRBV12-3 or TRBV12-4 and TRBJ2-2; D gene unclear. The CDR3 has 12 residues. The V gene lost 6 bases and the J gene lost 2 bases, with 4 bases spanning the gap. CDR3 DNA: TGTGCCAGCAGACTTAACACCGGGGAGCTGTTTTTT. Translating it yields CASRLNTGELFF.

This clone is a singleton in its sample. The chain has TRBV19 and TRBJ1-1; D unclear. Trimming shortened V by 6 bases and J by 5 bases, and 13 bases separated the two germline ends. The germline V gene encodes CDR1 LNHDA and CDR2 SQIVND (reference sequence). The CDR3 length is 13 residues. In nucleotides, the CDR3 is TGTGCCAGTAGCCTCCAATTATCGACTGAAGCTTTCTTT. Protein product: CASSLQLSTEAFF.